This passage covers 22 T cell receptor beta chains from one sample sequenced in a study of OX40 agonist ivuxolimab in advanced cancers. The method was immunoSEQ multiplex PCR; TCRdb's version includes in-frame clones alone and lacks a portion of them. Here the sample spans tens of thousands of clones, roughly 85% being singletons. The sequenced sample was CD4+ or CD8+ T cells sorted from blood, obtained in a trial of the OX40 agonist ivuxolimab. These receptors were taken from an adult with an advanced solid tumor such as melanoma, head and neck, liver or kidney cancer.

CDR3 DNA: TGTGCCAGCAGCCAAGCCGCGGACGTCGGGGAGACCCAGTACTTC. This translates into CASSQAADVGETQYF. The rearrangement uses TRBV4-2 and TRBJ2-5; D not certain. CDR1 and CDR2 from the germline V gene are LGHNA and YNFKEQ. This CDR3 is built from 15 residues. Trimming shortened V by 1 base and J by 5 bases, and 14 bases separated the two germline ends.

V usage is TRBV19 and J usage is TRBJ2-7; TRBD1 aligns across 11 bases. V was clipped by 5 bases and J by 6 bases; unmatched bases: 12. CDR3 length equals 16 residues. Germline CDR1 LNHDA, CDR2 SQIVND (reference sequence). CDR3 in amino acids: CASSHPRGQGAVEQYF. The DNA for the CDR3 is TGTGCCAGTAGTCACCCGAGAGGACAGGGGGCGGTCGAGCAGTACTTC.

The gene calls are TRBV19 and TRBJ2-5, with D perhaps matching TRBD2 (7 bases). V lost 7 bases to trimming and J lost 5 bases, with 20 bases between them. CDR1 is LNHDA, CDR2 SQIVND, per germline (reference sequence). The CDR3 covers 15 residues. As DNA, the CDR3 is TGTGCCAGTAATAAAGGGGGTCTAGCGGTGGAGACCCAGTACTTC. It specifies CASNKGGLAVETQYF.

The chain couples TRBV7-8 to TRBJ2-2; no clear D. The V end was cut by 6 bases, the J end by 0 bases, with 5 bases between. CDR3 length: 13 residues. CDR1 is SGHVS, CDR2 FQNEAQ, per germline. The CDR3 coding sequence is TGTGCCAGCAGAACAGCGAACACCGGGGAGCTGTTTTTT. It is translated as CASRTANTGELFF.

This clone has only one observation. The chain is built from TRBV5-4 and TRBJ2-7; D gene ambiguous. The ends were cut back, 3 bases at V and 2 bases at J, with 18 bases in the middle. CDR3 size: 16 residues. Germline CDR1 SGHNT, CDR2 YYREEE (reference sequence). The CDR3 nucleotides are TGTGCCAGCAGCTCGGCACGTGACCGGGCCACCTACGAGCAGTACTTC. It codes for CASSSARDRATYEQYF.

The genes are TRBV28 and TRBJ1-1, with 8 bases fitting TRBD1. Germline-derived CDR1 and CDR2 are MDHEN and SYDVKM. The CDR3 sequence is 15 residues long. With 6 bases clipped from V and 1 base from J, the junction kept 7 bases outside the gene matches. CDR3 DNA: TGTGCCAGCAGCCATTCCGGGACAGGGAACACTGAAGCTTTCTTT. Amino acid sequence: CASSHSGTGNTEAFF.

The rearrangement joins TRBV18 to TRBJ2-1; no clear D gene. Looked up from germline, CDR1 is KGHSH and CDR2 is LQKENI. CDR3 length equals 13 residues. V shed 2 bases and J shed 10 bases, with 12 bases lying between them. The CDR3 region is CASSPSGQSEQFF. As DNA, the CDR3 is TGTGCCAGCTCACCATCGGGTCAGTCAGAGCAGTTCTTC.

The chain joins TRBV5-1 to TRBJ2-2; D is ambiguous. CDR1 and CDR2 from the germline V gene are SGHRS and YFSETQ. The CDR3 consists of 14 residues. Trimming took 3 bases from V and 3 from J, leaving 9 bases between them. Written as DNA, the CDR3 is TGCGCCAGCAGCTCAGTAGGGTACACCGGGGAGCTGTTTTTT. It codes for CASSSVGYTGELFF.

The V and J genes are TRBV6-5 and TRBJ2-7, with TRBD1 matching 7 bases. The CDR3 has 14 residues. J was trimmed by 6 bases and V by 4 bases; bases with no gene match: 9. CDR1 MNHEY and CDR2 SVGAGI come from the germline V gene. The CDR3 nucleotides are TGTGCCAGCAGTTTAGTTGGGACAGCCTCCGAGCAGTACTTC. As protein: CASSLVGTASEQYF.

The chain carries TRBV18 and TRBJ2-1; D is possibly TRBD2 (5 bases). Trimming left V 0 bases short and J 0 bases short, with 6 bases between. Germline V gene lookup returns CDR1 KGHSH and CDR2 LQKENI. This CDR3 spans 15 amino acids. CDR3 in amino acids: CASSPPGVSYNEQFF. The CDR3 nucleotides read TGTGCCAGCTCACCACCGGGAGTCTCCTACAATGAGCAGTTCTTC. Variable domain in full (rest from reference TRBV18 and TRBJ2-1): NAGVMQNPRHLVRRRGQEARLRCSPMKGHSHVYWYRQLPEEGLKFMVYLQKENIIDESGMPKERFSAEFPKEGPSILRIQQVVRGDSAAYFCASSPPGVSYNEQFFGPGTRLTVL.

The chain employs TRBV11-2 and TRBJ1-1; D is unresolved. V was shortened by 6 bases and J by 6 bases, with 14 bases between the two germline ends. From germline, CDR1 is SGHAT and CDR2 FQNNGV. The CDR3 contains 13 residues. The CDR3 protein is CASRPIPSPEAFF. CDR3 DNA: TGTGCCAGCAGACCTATCCCTAGCCCTGAAGCTTTCTTT.

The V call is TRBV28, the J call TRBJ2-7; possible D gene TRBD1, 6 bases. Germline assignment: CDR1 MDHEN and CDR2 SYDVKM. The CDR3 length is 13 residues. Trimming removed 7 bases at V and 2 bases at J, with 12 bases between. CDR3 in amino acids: CASNSQGPYEQYF. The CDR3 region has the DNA TGTGCCAGCAACTCTCAGGGGCCCTACGAGCAGTACTTC.

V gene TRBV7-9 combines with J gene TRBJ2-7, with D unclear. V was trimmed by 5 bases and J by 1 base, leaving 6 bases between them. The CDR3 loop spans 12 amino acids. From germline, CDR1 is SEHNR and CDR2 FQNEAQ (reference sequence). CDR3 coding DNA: TGTGCCAGCAGCCCGGGTTCCTACGAGCAGTACTTC. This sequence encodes CASSPGSYEQYF.

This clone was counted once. The CDR3 here is CASRPLLAGGRGAKNIQYF. As DNA, the CDR3 is TGTGCCAGTAGACCCTTACTAGCGGGGGGGCGAGGGGCCAAAAACATTCAGTACTTC. The chain combines TRBV19 with TRBJ2-4, with TRBD2 matching over 13 bases. The germline CDR1 and CDR2 sequences are LNHDA and SQIVND (reference sequence). V lost 6 bases and J lost 1; bases outside the gene matches: 12. This CDR3 region has 19 residues.

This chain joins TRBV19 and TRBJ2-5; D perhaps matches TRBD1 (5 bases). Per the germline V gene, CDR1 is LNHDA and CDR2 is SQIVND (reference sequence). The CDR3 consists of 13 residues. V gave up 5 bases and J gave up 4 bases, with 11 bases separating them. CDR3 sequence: CASSSQGGETQYF. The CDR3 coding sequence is TGTGCCAGTAGTTCCCAGGGTGGAGAGACCCAGTACTTC.

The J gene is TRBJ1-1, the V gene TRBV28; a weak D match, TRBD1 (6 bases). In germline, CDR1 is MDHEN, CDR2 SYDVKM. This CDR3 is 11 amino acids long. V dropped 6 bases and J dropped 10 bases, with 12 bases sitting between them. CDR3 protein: CASSSSRGAFF. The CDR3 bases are TGTGCCAGCAGCAGTTCCAGGGGAGCTTTCTTT. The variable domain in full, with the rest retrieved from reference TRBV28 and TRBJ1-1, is DVKVTQSSRYLVKRTGEKVFLECVQDMDHENMFWYRQDPGLGLRLIYFSYDVKMKEKGDIPEGYSVSREKKERFSLILESASTNQTSMYLCASSSSRGAFFGQGTRLTVV.

In nucleotides, the CDR3 is TGTGCCAGCAGCTTAGCGGCCTATTTGTATGAGCAGTTCTTC. The encoded protein is CASSLAAYLYEQFF. The chain couples TRBV7-8 to TRBJ2-1; no reliable D call. With 0 bases removed from V and 8 bases from J, the gap between germline ends came to 11 bases. This CDR3 region has 14 residues. The germline CDR1 and CDR2 sequences are SGHVS and FQNEAQ.

The CDR3 loop reads CASSRNKGQETQYF. As DNA, the CDR3 is TGTGCCAGCTCACGAAACAAGGGCCAAGAGACCCAGTACTTC. The chain is built from TRBV18 and TRBJ2-5, with D uncertain. The V gene lost 4 bases and the J gene lost 1 base, with 10 bases spanning the gap. Germline V gene sequence: CDR1 KGHSH, CDR2 LQKENI. This CDR3 contains 14 residues. Variable domain in full (rest from reference TRBV18 and TRBJ2-5): NAGVMQNPRHLVRRRGQEARLRCSPMKGHSHVYWYRQLPEEGLKFMVYLQKENIIDESGMPKERFSAEFPKEGPSILRIQQVVRGDSAAYFCASSRNKGQETQYFGPGTRLLVL.

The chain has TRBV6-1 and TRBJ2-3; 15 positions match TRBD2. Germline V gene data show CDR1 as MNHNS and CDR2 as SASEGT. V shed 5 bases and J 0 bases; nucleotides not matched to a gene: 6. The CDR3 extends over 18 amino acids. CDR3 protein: CASSQGLAGGRSTDTQYF. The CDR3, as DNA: TGTGCCAGCAGTCAAGGACTAGCGGGGGGGCGCAGCACAGATACGCAGTATTTT.

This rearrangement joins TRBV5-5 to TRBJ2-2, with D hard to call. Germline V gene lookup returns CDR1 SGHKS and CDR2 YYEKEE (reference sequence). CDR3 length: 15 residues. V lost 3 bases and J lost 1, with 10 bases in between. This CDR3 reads CASSSDPLNTGELFF. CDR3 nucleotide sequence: TGTGCCAGCAGCTCGGACCCGCTGAACACCGGGGAGCTGTTTTTT.

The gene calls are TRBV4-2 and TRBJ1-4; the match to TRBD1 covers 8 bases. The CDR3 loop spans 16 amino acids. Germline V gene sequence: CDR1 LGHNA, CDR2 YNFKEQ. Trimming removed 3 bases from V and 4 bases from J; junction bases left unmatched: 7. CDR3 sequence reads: CASSHSAGGGNEKLFF. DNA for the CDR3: TGTGCCAGCAGCCACAGCGCAGGGGGCGGTAATGAAAAACTGTTTTTT.

This CDR3 reads CASSFGWSYEQYF. Here the CDR3 DNA reads TGTGCCAGCAGCTTCGGATGGTCCTACGAGCAGTACTTC. J is TRBJ2-7 and V is TRBV5-4; D is unclear. The V and J ends lost 2 bases and 1 base respectively, with 7 bases between them. The V gene's germline CDR1 is SGHNT and CDR2 YYREEE (reference sequence). The CDR3 covers 13 residues. Full variable domain (outside the CDR3, taken from reference TRBV5-4 and TRBJ2-7): ETGVTQSPTHLIKTRGQQVTLRCSSQSGHNTVSWYQQALGQGPQFIFQYYREEENGRGNFPPRFSGLQFPNYSSELNVNALELDDSALYLCASSFGWSYEQYFGPGTRLTVT.